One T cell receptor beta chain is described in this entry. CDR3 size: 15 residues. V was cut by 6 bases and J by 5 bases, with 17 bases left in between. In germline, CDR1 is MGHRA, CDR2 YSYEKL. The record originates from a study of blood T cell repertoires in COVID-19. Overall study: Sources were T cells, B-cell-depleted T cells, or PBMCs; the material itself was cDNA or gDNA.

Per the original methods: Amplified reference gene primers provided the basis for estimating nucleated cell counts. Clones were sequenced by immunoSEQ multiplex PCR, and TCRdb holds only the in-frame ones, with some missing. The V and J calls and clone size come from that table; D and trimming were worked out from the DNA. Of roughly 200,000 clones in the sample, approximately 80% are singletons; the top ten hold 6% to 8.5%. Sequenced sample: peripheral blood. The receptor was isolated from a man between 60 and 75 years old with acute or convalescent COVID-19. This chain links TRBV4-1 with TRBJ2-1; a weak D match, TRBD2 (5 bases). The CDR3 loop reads CASRAGLGRDNEQFF. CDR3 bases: TGCGCCAGCAGGGCCGGACTCGGGCGGGACAATGAGCAGTTCTTC.